Listed below are T cell receptor beta chains from one sample, sequenced in a study of blood T cell repertoires in COVID-19. The protocol was immunoSEQ multiplex PCR, while the TCRdb copy is restricted to in-frame clones and leaves out a portion. The repertoire holds fewer than 300,000 clones, with around 86% as singletons. Sequencing used peripheral blood. Every receptor here comes from a woman aged 40 to 49 who had recovered from COVID-19. Both conserved end residues are part of each CDR3.

CDR3	V	J
CASQTQGAGGNTIYF	TRBV5-6	TRBJ1-3
CASSLGGQDTQYF	TRBV5-6	TRBJ2-3
CASSPLGAGNTIYF	TRBV5-1	TRBJ1-3
CASSLLGTGGLYGYTF	TRBV13	TRBJ1-2
CASSEPRGYTGELFF	TRBV25-1	TRBJ2-2
CASSVNPGTSLTDTQYF	TRBV9	TRBJ2-3
CASRTGYSNQPQHF	TRBV19	TRBJ1-5
CAISPAGELFF	TRBV6-6	TRBJ2-2
CASSHHGQGNEKLFF	TRBV3-1/TRBV3-2	TRBJ1-4
CATSGYGQGARYGYTF	TRBV15	TRBJ1-2
CASRNSGSLHHEQYF	TRBV6-5	TRBJ2-7
CASSLGDRISYEQYF	TRBV5-1	TRBJ2-7
CASSPQAGGSYEQYF	TRBV4-1	TRBJ2-7
CASSYSWGHTEAFF	TRBV6-5	TRBJ1-1
CASSQDLGQGARNTEAFF	TRBV4-1	TRBJ1-1
CASILDMAGGYTF	TRBV6-5	TRBJ1-2
CASSPPGTGELFF	TRBV5-5	TRBJ2-2
CASSSHDRATEAFF	TRBV25-1	TRBJ1-1
CASSFYSGTGYYGYTF	TRBV19	TRBJ1-2
CASSPLRQSGQPQHF	TRBV6-5	TRBJ1-5
CASSIGWDFEQYF	TRBV19	TRBJ2-7
CASSTGQVGFF	TRBV19	TRBJ2-2
CASSSPGSSRGTYNEQFF	TRBV5-1	TRBJ2-1
CASSYGSSYNSPLHF	TRBV27	TRBJ1-6
CAWNDLSGTANSPLHF	TRBV30	TRBJ1-6
CASSLHPAGEGSDTQYF	TRBV5-1	TRBJ2-3
CAISESRGNYNEQFF	TRBV10-3	TRBJ2-1
CASSRLRASDYGYTF	TRBV4-1	TRBJ1-2
CASSYYPSSYNEQFF	TRBV6-5	TRBJ2-1
CASSLQGHSGELFF	TRBV9	TRBJ2-2
CASSLNTNSPLHF	TRBV7-3	TRBJ1-6
CASSHTGTGNEKLFF	TRBV5-4	TRBJ1-4
CASSPFQREETQYF	TRBV18	TRBJ2-5
CASSVGQGTGELFF	TRBV9	TRBJ2-2
CASSVSPLTGNNSPLHF	TRBV9	TRBJ1-6
CASQSGTGNSPLHF	TRBV6-5	TRBJ1-6
CASSVDGEAIGETQYF	TRBV9	TRBJ2-5